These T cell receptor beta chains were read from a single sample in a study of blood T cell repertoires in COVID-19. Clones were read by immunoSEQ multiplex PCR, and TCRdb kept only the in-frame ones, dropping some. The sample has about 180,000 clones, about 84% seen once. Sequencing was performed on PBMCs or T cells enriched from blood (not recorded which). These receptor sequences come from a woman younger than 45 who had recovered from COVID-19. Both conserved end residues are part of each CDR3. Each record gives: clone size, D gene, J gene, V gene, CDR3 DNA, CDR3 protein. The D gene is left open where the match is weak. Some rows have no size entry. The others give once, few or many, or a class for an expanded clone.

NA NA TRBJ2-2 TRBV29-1 TGCAGCGTTCAGTTTGCCGGGGAGCTGTTTTTT CSVQFAGELFF
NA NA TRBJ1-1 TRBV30 TGTGCCTGGAGTGTACTAAGGAACACTGAAGCTTTCTTT CAWSVLRNTEAFF
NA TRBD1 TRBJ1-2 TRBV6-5 TGTGCCAGCAGACCACAGGGGGCAGAAGGCTACACCTTC CASRPQGAEGYTF
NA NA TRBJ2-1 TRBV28 TGTGCCAGCAATCCAGTAGGGGGCAATGAGCAGTTCTTC CASNPVGGNEQFF
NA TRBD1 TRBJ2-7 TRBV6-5 TGTGCCAGCAGTACAGGGGGGACAGGCGCCTACGAGCAGTACTTC CASSTGGTGAYEQYF
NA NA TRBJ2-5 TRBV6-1 TGTGCCAGCAGTGAATCACGGGTCGGTAAAGAGACCCAGTACTTC CASSESRVGKETQYF
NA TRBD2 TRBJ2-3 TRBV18 TGTGCCAGCTCACCCATGATTCGACTAGCGGGACTGGGGAGCACAGATACGCAGTATTTT CASSPMIRLAGLGSTDTQYF
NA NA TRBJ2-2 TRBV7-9 TGTGCCAGCAGCCGAGGAGGGGTATGGAACACCGGGGAGCTGTTTTTT CASSRGGVWNTGELFF
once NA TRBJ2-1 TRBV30 TGTGCCTGGCACTCCTACAATGAGCAGTTCTTC CAWHSYNEQFF
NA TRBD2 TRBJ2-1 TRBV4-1 TGCGCCAGCAGCCTAGAGGCCAGCGGGAGCAATGAGCAGTTCTTC CASSLEASGSNEQFF
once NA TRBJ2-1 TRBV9 TGTGCCAGCAGCGTTAGCGGATTAGCCCTCTCCTACAATGAGCAGTTCTTC CASSVSGLALSYNEQFF
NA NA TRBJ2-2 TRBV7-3 TGTGCCAGCAGCTTAAAGGCGGGCGTAGTAAACACCGGGGAGCTGTTTTTT CASSLKAGVVNTGELFF
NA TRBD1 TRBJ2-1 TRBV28 TGTGCCAGCAGCCTCGGGACAGTTGAGCAGTTCTTC CASSLGTVEQFF
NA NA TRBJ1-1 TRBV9 TGTGCCAGCAGCCCCGACTTTGGAGCCACTGAAGCTTTCTTT CASSPDFGATEAFF
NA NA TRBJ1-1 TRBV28 TGTGCCAGCAGTTACCTCGCAGGGGTTGGCACTGAAGCTTTCTTT CASSYLAGVGTEAFF
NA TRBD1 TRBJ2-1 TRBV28 TGTGCCAGCAGTGAGACAGGGACCCTTCTTTACAATGAGCAGTTCTTC CASSETGTLLYNEQFF
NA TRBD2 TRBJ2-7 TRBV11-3 TGTGCCAGCAGCATCCTCGGGACTAACTCCTACGAGCAGTACTTC CASSILGTNSYEQYF
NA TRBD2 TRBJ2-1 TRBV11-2 TGTGCCAGCAGCTTAAATGGGGGACTAGGGGACAATGAGCAGTTCTTC CASSLNGGLGDNEQFF
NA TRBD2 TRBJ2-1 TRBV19 TGTGCCAGCACCTCTAGCGGGAGCGGGAATGAGCAGTTCTTC CASTSSGSGNEQFF
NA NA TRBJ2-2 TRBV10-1 TGCGCCAGCAGTGACAGGGGTCTAACCACCGGGGAGCTGTTTTTT CASSDRGLTTGELFF
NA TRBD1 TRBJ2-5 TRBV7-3 TGTGCCAGCAGCTGGGTGGAGGGGACAGGGGTTCAAGAGACCCAGTACTTC CASSWVEGTGVQETQYF
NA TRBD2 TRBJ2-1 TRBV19 TGTGCCAGTAGTAGGGGACTACAGTATACAATCTACAATGAGCAGTTCTTC CASSRGLQYTIYNEQFF
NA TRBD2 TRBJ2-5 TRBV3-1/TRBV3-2 TGTGCCAGCAGCTCCAGGACTAGCGGGAGGGAGACCCAGTACTTC CASSSRTSGRETQYF
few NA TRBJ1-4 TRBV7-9 TGTGCCAGCAGCCAACAGACAGGACTTAATGAAAAACTGTTTTTT CASSQQTGLNEKLFF
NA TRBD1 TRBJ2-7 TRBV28 TGTGCCAGCAGTTCATCCGGGACAGGGACCGCCGAGCAGTACTTC CASSSSGTGTAEQYF
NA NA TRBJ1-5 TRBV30 TGTGCCTGGAGTGGAGGGCTTGGGCAGCCCCAGCATTTT CAWSGGLGQPQHF
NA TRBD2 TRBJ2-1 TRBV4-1 TGCGCCAGCAGCCGACTAGCGGGAGGGCCCGACAATGAGCAGTTCTTC CASSRLAGGPDNEQFF
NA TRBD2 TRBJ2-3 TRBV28 TGTGCCAGCAGTTTACGACTAGCGGGTGGGGATACGCAGTATTTT CASSLRLAGGDTQYF
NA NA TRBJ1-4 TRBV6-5 TGTGCCAGCACGGTCAGCAGGGATGAAAAACTGTTTTTT CASTVSRDEKLFF